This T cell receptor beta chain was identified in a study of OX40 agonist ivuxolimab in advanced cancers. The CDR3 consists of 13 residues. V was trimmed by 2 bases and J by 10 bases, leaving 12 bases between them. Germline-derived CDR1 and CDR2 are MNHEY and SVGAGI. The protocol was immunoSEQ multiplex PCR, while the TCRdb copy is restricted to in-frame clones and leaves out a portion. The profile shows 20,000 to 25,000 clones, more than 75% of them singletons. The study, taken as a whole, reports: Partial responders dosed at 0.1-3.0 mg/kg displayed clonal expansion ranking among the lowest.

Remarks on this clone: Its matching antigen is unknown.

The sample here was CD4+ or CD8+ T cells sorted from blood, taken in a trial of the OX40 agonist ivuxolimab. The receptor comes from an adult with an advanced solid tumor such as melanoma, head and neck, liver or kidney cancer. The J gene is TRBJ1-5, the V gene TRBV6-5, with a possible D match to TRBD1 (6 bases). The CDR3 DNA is TGTGCCAGCAGTTACGGGGGGGCGCAACCCCAGCATTTT. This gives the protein CASSYGGAQPQHF.